This TCR beta chain was recovered during a study of low-dose radiotherapy and immunotherapy resistance in tumors. Study summary: A dose of 0.5 Gy per fraction was delivered to Cohort 1 every 2 weeks, for a total of 6.5 Gy. Patients took 300 mg oral aspirin daily for four cycles from cycle 1 day 1. Cohort 2 received 1 Gy per fraction every two weeks, totaling 13 Gy over 26 weeks.

Time point reported: before trial treatment. Patients qualified if they had advanced solid tumors that lacked tumor-infiltrating lymphocytes. This CDR3 contains 19 residues. V shed 10 bases, J shed 0 bases, and the junction held 21 bases outside the gene matches. Ten or more counts support this clonotype. Alpha- and beta-chain coverage of first-strand cDNA came from TRAV- and TRBV-specific primers. TCRs were amplified for approximately 21 PCR cycles with a constant-region primer and V-primer adapter. MiXCR, applied by TCRdb to the reads, yields one record per CDR3 protein. The data hold around 69,000 distinct CDR3 sequences, with around a third observed a single time.

The gene calls are TRBV23-1 and TRBJ1-5; 7 bases align to TRBD1. TRBV23-1 is flagged as an ORF with uncertain function. The sample was PBMCs, taken before treatment. The sequence derives from a female donor with ovarian cancer. This CDR3 is CAIEPPGQERRYSNQPQHF. The CDR3 DNA is TGCGCCATCGAGCCCCCCGGACAGGAGCGGCGTTATAGCAATCAGCCCCAGCATTTT.